Listed here are 21 T cell receptor beta chains from one sample, sequenced in a study of cytomegalovirus exposure and HLA in healthy donors. Primers included in the PCR were 60 Vbeta and 13 Jbeta primers. The protocol was immunoSEQ multiplex PCR, while the TCRdb copy is restricted to in-frame clones and leaves out a portion. The sample lists 150,000 to 200,000 clones; 70% to 80% were seen once. The sample comprised PBMCs. The receptors derive from a woman aged 50 to 65 in good health and CMV-seronegative.

This sequence joins TRBV9 and TRBJ2-1, with 8 bases lining up with TRBD2. Germline V gene lookup returns CDR1 SGDLS and CDR2 YYNGEE. With V trimmed by 7 bases and J by 0 bases, 3 bases remained unmatched. The CDR3 totals 14 residues. This chain's CDR3 is CASDSGNSYNEQFF. The CDR3 DNA follows: TGTGCCAGCGATAGCGGGAACTCCTACAATGAGCAGTTCTTC. Together with reference TRBV9 and TRBJ2-1, the CDR3 gives the full variable domain: DSGVTQTPKHLITATGQRVTLRCSPRSGDLSVYWYQQSLDQGLQFLIQYYNGEERAKGNILERFSAQQFPDLHSELNLSSLELGDSALYFCASDSGNSYNEQFFGPGTRLTVL.

This chain's CDR3 is CASSPRGNTEAFF. In DNA, the CDR3 is TGTGCCAGCAGCCCCAGGGGGAACACTGAAGCTTTCTTT. The V gene is TRBV11-2, the J gene TRBJ1-1, with D maybe TRBD1 (6 bases). This CDR3 is built from 13 residues. V lost 5 bases and J lost 1, with 8 bases in between. Germline V gene data show CDR1 as SGHAT and CDR2 as FQNNGV.

The chain uses TRBV5-3 and TRBJ2-7, with D tentatively TRBD1 (6 bases). TRBV5-3 is classed as an ORF, of uncertain function. The V gene lost 0 bases and the J gene lost 7 bases, with 14 bases spanning the gap. The CDR3 extends over 14 amino acids. The CDR3 region has the DNA TGTGCCAGAAGCTTGGCCGCGACAGGCGTTGAGCAGTACTTC. Translating gives CARSLAATGVEQYF.

The chain links TRBV7-8 to TRBJ2-3, with TRBD2 identical over 12 bases. Germline CDR1 SGHVS, CDR2 FQNEAQ. J gave up 6 bases and V 3 bases, and 10 bases lay outside the gene matches. The CDR3 sequence is 17 residues long. The CDR3 DNA reads TGTGCCAGCAGCTTGGTCCTAGCGGGGGGGCCTGGTGATACGCAGTATTTT. It is translated as CASSLVLAGGPGDTQYF.

This clone was observed a handful of times. The V and J genes are TRBV4-3 and TRBJ1-1; possibly TRBD1 for D (5 bases). Germline CDR1 reads LGHNA; CDR2 reads YSLEER. This CDR3 has 14 residues. Trimming took off 1 base at V and 4 bases at J, with 10 bases between the two ends. The CDR3 region is CASSQVIGGTEAFF. The DNA for the CDR3 is TGCGCCAGCAGCCAAGTAATCGGGGGCACTGAAGCTTTCTTT.

The chain recombines TRBV6-5 with TRBJ2-7, with D possibly being TRBD1 (5 bases). Trimming took 5 bases from V and 0 from J, leaving 14 bases between them. Germline V gives CDR1 MNHEY, CDR2 SVGAGI. The CDR3 spans 15 residues. The CDR3 nucleotides read TGTGCCAGCAGTGCCCTAGGGGCCCTCTCCTACGAGCAGTACTTC. Amino acids: CASSALGALSYEQYF.

The chain has TRBV18 and TRBJ2-1; 10 bases are shared with TRBD2. This CDR3 is 16 amino acids long. Germline values: CDR1 KGHSH, CDR2 LQKENI. V lost 3 bases and J lost 9; bases outside the gene matches: 11. CDR3 nucleotides: TGTGCCAGCTCACCCGTGGCTAGCGGGAGTAGGAGTGAGCAGTTCTTC. Its translation is CASSPVASGSRSEQFF. Full variable domain (rest looked up from reference TRBV18 and TRBJ2-1): NAGVMQNPRHLVRRRGQEARLRCSPMKGHSHVYWYRQLPEEGLKFMVYLQKENIIDESGMPKERFSAEFPKEGPSILRIQQVVRGDSAAYFCASSPVASGSRSEQFFGPGTRLTVL.

The chain is built from TRBV5-1 and TRBJ2-2; a weak D match, TRBD1 (6 bases). Per the germline V gene, CDR1 is SGHRS and CDR2 is YFSETQ. With 2 bases removed from V and 0 bases from J, the gap between germline ends came to 23 bases. The CDR3 has 20 amino acids. The chain's CDR3 is CASSFKVWDTQRTNTGELFF. CDR3 DNA sequence: TGCGCCAGCAGCTTTAAGGTCTGGGACACGCAACGGACGAACACCGGGGAGCTGTTTTTT.

The CDR3, as DNA: TGTGCCAGCAGCCCATTTAGCAATCAGCCCCAGCATTTT. It is translated as CASSPFSNQPQHF. V gene TRBV7-3 combines with J gene TRBJ1-5; D remains unclear. The CDR3 covers 13 residues. Germline loops: CDR1 SGHTA, CDR2 FQGTGA. Trimming pared 5 bases from V and 0 bases from J, leaving 5 bases between.

This clone turned up a few times. The chain links TRBV9 to TRBJ2-3; 8 positions agree with TRBD2. Losses at the gene ends were 4 bases for V and 3 bases for J; bases not matched to a gene: 22. CDR1 is SGDLS, CDR2 YYNGEE, per germline. The CDR3 extends over 20 amino acids. This chain's CDR3 is CASSSWNPSSGRSLTDTQYF. In DNA, the CDR3 is TGTGCCAGCAGCTCGTGGAACCCTTCGAGCGGGAGATCTCTGACAGATACGCAGTATTTT.

J is TRBJ1-5 and V is TRBV28, with TRBD1 matching 10 bases. Germline values: CDR1 MDHEN, CDR2 SYDVKM. Trimming cost V 4 bases and J 4 bases; bases outside gene matches: 4. The CDR3 sequence is 15 residues long. As DNA, the CDR3 is TGTGCCAGCAGTTCCGTGGGACAGGGGAATCAGCCCCAGCATTTT. Protein: CASSSVGQGNQPQHF.

V is TRBV4-3 and J is TRBJ2-7, with a tentative D call TRBD1 (5 bases). V gave up 0 bases and J gave up 7 bases, with 10 bases separating them. The CDR3 is 13 amino acids. The germline V gene encodes CDR1 LGHNA and CDR2 YSLEER. CDR3 protein: CASSQDWKGEQYF. CDR3 in DNA: TGCGCCAGCAGCCAAGACTGGAAGGGGGAGCAGTACTTC.

The chain uses TRBV29-1 and TRBJ2-7; 8 bases are a match to TRBD1. Germline CDR1 is SQVTM and CDR2 is ANQGSEA. The CDR3 is 13 amino acids. Trimming at V came to 1 base and at J to 2 bases, leaving 1 base not matched to a gene. CDR3 in DNA: TGCAGCGTTGAAGGGGGACAGGCCTACGAGCAGTACTTC. This translates into CSVEGGQAYEQYF.

This chain uses TRBV2 with TRBJ2-5; 14 bases match TRBD2. The CDR3 loop spans 17 amino acids. Germline V CDR1 and CDR2: SNHLY, FYNNEI. J lost 2 bases, V lost 6 bases, and 8 bases had no gene match. The CDR3 DNA reads TGTGCCAGCAGAGCGGGACTAGCGGGGGCAAATCAAGAGACCCAGTACTTC. Translating it yields CASRAGLAGANQETQYF.

The chain links TRBV7-9 to TRBJ1-2; 9 positions agree with TRBD1. V shed 8 bases and J 6 bases; nucleotides not matched to a gene: 13. The V gene's germline CDR1 is SEHNR and CDR2 FQNEAQ (reference sequence). CDR3 length: 15 residues. CDR3 loop: CASLSGTGLRDGYTF. Written as DNA, the CDR3 is TGTGCCAGCTTATCCGGGACAGGGTTGCGAGATGGCTACACCTTC.

V and J are TRBV27 and TRBJ1-1; 8 bases fit TRBD1. The germline CDR1 and CDR2 sequences are MNHEY and SMNVEV (reference sequence). With V trimmed by 5 bases and J by 10 bases, 15 bases remained unmatched. The CDR3 is 15 amino acids. For the CDR3, the DNA is TGTGCCAGCAGTCTCGGGACAGGAATTCCAAGGGGAGCTTTCTTT. It yields the protein CASSLGTGIPRGAFF.

This chain's CDR3 is CASSSPRRASPSYEQYF. CDR3 sequence (DNA): TGTGCCAGCAGTTCCCCCCGGCGGGCGTCGCCCTCCTACGAGCAGTACTTC. The chain employs TRBV28 and TRBJ2-7; D is possibly TRBD2 (5 bases). This CDR3 contains 17 residues. CDR1 is MDHEN, CDR2 SYDVKM, per germline. V lost 4 bases and J lost 0, with 19 bases in between.

The J gene is TRBJ2-7, the V gene TRBV7-8; 10 bases agree with TRBD1. The CDR3 is 18 residues long. V lost 3 bases and J lost 1; bases outside the gene matches: 12. Germline V CDR1 and CDR2: SGHVS, FQNEAQ. CDR3 amino acids: CASSFRKSLGQGSYEQYF. CDR3 coding DNA: TGTGCCAGCAGCTTTAGGAAGTCCCTGGGACAGGGGTCCTACGAGCAGTACTTC.

The genes are TRBV28 and TRBJ1-1; D is unresolved. The length of the CDR3 is 12 residues. From germline, CDR1 is MDHEN and CDR2 SYDVKM. Trimming shortened V by 3 bases and J by 11 bases, and 13 bases separated the two germline ends. The CDR3 sequence: CASSFQVHKAFF. The CDR3 DNA is TGTGCCAGCAGTTTCCAGGTCCATAAGGCTTTCTTT.

V gene TRBV5-8 combines with J gene TRBJ2-1; 8 positions match TRBD1. The V segment lost 1 base and the J segment 5 bases; nucleotides outside the gene matches: 8. Germline-derived CDR1 and CDR2 are SGHTS and YDEGEE. There are 16 residues in the CDR3. CDR3 bases: TGTGCCAGCAGCTTGACGTGGCAGGGGGCCCACAATGAGCAGTTCTTC. This translates into CASSLTWQGAHNEQFF.

V is TRBV28 and J is TRBJ2-1; TRBD2 matches at 8 bases. This CDR3 contains 14 residues. The J segment lost 9 bases and the V segment lost 2 bases, leaving 6 bases of the junction unmatched. Germline CDR1 and CDR2: MDHEN and SYDVKM. The CDR3 loop is CASSLAGGFREQFF. CDR3 DNA: TGTGCCAGCAGTTTAGCGGGAGGCTTTCGTGAGCAGTTCTTC.